This TCR beta chain was captured by sequencing in a study of blood T cell repertoires in COVID-19. Study information: The study drew acute and convalescent COVID-19 samples from the United States, Italy and Spain. PBMCs, B-cell-depleted T cells, or T cells were the source of the cDNA or gDNA that made up the material.

Under the authors' procedure: Cell counts per sample came from amplifying reference gene primers. Sequenced by immunoSEQ multiplex PCR; TCRdb stores in-frame clones only, minus some. V, J and clone size are those of that table, while D and trimming were read from the DNA. The sample holds under 200,000 clones, roughly 80% seen once. Trimming cost V 3 bases and J 3 bases; bases outside gene matches: 9. The CDR3 is 17 amino acids. Looked up from germline, CDR1 is LNHDA and CDR2 is SQIVND (reference sequence). The material sequenced was peripheral blood. The chain is built from TRBV19 and TRBJ1-5; the match to TRBD1 covers 9 bases. The source of this sequence is a woman older than 75 with acute or convalescent COVID-19. This chain's CDR3 is CASSMGQGFGDNQPQHF. The DNA for the CDR3 is TGTGCCAGTAGTATGGGACAGGGCTTTGGGGACAATCAGCCCCAGCATTTT.